This T cell receptor (beta chain) stems from a study of CD8+ T cells in alopecia areata (dated by TCRdb to the late 2010s). Describing the broader study: The treated patients took part in an open-label pilot trial in which moderate-to-severe alopecia areata was treated with oral tofacitinib at 5 to 10 mg twice daily. Scalp clonality was compared across normal scalp (n=4), patchy alopecia areata scalp (n=8), and alopecia totalis/universalis scalp (n=8). The SALT score, which quantifies the percentage of affected scalp surface area, was used to measure disease severity in treated patients. Patients on tofacitinib were biopsied at baseline and after 4 and 24 weeks of treatment, and several of the patients also had a later scalp biopsy. On the human side, TCRbeta sequencing was run on scalp tissue and on sorted CD4+ and CD8+ peripheral blood T cells from healthy controls and from alopecia areata patients with either patchy or totalis/universalis disease. High-throughput TCRbeta sequencing was used to examine T cell clonal expansion in alopecia areata in both the C3H/HeJ mouse model and human patients. The RNA source kit depended on sample type: the PAXgene miRNA kit for fixed scalp, the miRNeasy kit for PBMCs, and the RNeasy kit for mouse skin. TCRbeta CDR3 regions were amplified by immunoSEQ multiplex PCR using 35 Vbeta forward and 13 Jbeta reverse primers. Patients stayed on tofacitinib for 6 to 18 months and then had 6 months of follow-up off drug so that delayed response and recurrence could be assessed.

With respect to this clone: The antigen it recognizes is unknown. No qualities accompany the bases; no much larger clone lies one base away.

Points the paper makes about the study in general: Many expanded lesional clones persisted in scalp and blood during tofacitinib treatment, which may partly explain relapse after stopping treatment. Because the treated cohort was small and included a single nonresponder, larger studies are needed to assess links between baseline CD8+ expansion and response. Scalp TCR repertoire analysis is complicated because resident alphabeta T cells in normal human skin are also sequenced, whereas mouse skin is dominated by gammadelta T cells. TCR sequences shared between patients were less clear than in mice, possibly partly because of HLA diversity in the patient population. Lesional scalp, especially in alopecia totalis/universalis, showed higher clonality and more expanded CD8+ clones than normal scalp, suggesting antigenic drive. Scalp clonality and the number of expanded CD8+ clones among the top 100 scalp clones were significantly decreased by tofacitinib.

The library was generated by the immunoSEQ multiplex PCR assay. For TCR sequencing, RNA was extracted from every sample and reverse transcribed into cDNA to serve as template. SuperScript III was used for first-strand cDNA synthesis, primed with a 2:1 mix of oligo-dT and random hexamers. Amplification bias was assessed with a synthetic immune receptor repertoire, and residual bias was removed computationally. Regarding the original processing steps: Raw reads were preprocessed for error removal, and CDR3 was defined according to IMGT conventions as running from the conserved cysteine to phenylalanine. Clonality was computed as 1 minus the Shannon entropy, with the entropy normalized by log2 of the number of productive unique TCRs. CD4 or CD8 identity of scalp clones was inferred by cross-referencing scalp TCRbeta sequences with sorted blood CD4 and CD8 repertoires. The table comes from immuneACCESS by way of TCRdb, which keeps in-frame sequences with V and J called. Part of the clones is missing from these tables; in studies checked, under half for an unresolved V gene and the rest for unknown reasons. V and J calls and clone size are given by that table; D and trimming were obtained from the DNA. The sample table contains 130,000 or so clones; only one count was recorded for roughly 55% of them. The ten largest account for under 7.5% of the sample.

The time point label corresponds to: about four weeks on oral tofacitinib. Taken with the paper, the label for treatment or condition translates to: oral pan-JAK inhibitor, 5-10 mg twice daily. Peripheral blood and lesional scalp punch biopsies were obtained from patients with alopecia areata. PBMCs were isolated by density centrifugation and stained for CD3, CD4 and CD8, and CD4+ and CD8+ T cells were sorted on a FACSAria. The CDR3 goes from the cysteine to the phenylalanine over 18 residues. The retained sequence is limited to the CDR3, 54 bases, with the frame set at the first base. V lost 0 bases and J lost 0 bases; the stretch between them is 16 bases long. The germline V gene sets CDR1 to SGHRS and CDR2 to YFSETQ.

The receptor was derived from a human donor with alopecia areata. Material: CD4+ T cells sorted from blood, obtained at week 4, from a patient treated with tofacitinib. The chain is assembled from TRBV5-1 and TRBJ1-3; the D gene is not confidently resolved. The DNA is TGCGCCAGCAGCTTGGGGGCCACCCTAAGCATCTCTGGAAACACCATATATTTT. Its coded protein is CASSLGATLSISGNTIYF.